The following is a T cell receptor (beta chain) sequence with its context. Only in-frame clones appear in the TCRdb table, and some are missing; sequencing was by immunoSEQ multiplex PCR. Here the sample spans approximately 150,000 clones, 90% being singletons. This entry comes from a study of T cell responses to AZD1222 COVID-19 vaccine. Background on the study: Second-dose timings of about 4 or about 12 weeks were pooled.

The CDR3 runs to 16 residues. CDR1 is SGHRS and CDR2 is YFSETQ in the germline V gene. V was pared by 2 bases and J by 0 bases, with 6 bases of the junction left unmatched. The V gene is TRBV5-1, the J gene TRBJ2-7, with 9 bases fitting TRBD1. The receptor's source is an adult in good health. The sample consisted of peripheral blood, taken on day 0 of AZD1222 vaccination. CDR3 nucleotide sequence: TGCGCCAGCAGCTTATCTCCGGGACAGGGCTCCTACGAGCAGTACTTC. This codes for CASSLSPGQGSYEQYF.